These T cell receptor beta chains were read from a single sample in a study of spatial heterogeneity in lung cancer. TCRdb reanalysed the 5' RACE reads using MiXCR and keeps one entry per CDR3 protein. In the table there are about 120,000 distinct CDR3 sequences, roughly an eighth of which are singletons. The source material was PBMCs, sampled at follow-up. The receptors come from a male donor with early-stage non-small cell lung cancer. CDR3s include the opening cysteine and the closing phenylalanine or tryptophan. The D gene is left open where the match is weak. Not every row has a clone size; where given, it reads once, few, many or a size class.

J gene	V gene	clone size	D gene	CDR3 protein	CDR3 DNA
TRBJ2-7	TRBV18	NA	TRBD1	CASSAGTGYEQYF	TGTGCCAGCTCAGCCGGGACAGGGTACGAGCAGTACTTC
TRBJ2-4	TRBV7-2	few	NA	CASSLPRTVLAKNIQYF	TGTGCCAGCAGCTTACCAAGAACAGTTCTAGCCAAAAACATTCAGTACTTC
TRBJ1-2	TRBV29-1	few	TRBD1	CSTELDRDYGYTF	TGCAGCACCGAACTTGACAGGGACTATGGCTACACCTTC
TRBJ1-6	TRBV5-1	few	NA	CASSLDRSVQRPLHF	TGCGCCAGCAGCTTGGACAGGAGCGTACAAAGGCCCCTCCACTTT
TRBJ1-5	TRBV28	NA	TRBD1	CASSLLRDRNSQPQHF	TGTGCCAGCAGTCTCCTCCGGGACAGAAATAGTCAGCCCCAGCATTTT
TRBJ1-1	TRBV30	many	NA	CAWKWGARTEAFF	TGTGCCTGGAAATGGGGGGCGCGAACTGAAGCTTTCTTT
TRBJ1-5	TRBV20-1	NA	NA	CSARVRGGNNQPQHF	TGCAGTGCTAGAGTACGAGGGGGGAACAATCAGCCCCAGCATTTT
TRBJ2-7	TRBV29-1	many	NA	CSVGRGSAYEQYF	TGCAGCGTCGGACGGGGCAGTGCCTACGAGCAGTACTTC
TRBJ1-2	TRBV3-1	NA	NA	CASSQSTYGYTF	TGTGCCAGCAGCCAAAGTACCTATGGCTACACCTTC
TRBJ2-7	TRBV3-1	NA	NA	CASSQEEREQYF	TGTGCCAGCAGCCAAGAGGAAAGGGAGCAGTACTTC
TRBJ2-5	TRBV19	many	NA	CASRDRGAQETQYF	TGTGCCAGTAGAGACCGGGGCGCCCAAGAGACCCAGTACTTC
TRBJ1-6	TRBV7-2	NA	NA	CASSQTGTYNSPLHF	TGTGCCAGCAGCCAGACCGGCACCTATAATTCACCCCTCCACTTT
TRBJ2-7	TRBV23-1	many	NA	CASSQRAYEQYF	TGCGCCAGCAGTCAAAGAGCCTACGAGCAGTACTTC
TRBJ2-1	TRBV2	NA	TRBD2	CASSLLAGEYNEQFF	TGTGCCAGCAGCCTCCTAGCGGGGGAATACAATGAGCAGTTCTTC
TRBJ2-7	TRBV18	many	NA	CASSHGWENEQYF	TGTGCCAGCTCACATGGTTGGGAAAACGAGCAGTACTTC
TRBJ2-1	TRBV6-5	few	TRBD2	CASSPNPRGGSHNEQFF	TGTGCCAGCAGTCCGAACCCTCGCGGGGGGTCCCACAATGAGCAGTTCTTC
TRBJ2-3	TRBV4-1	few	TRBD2	CASSQDGIRGGARADTQYF	TGCGCCAGCAGCCAAGATGGGATACGCGGGGGGGCCAGGGCAGATACGCAGTATTTT
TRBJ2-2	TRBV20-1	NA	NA	CSAGYRTGELFF	TGCAGTGCGGGGTACCGCACCGGGGAGCTGTTTTTT
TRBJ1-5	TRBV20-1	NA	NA	CSASRNQPQHF	TGCAGTGCTAGTAGAAATCAGCCCCAGCATTTT
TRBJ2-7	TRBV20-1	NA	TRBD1	CSAPTGFEQYF	TGCAGTGCACCGACAGGGTTCGAGCAGTACTTC
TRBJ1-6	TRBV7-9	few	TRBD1	CASSSNPWTGSLSRHNSPLHF	TGTGCCAGCAGCTCCAACCCCTGGACAGGGTCTCTGTCTCGGCATAATTCACCCCTCCACTTT
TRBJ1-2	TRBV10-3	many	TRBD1	CAISETGEYGYTF	TGTGCCATCAGCGAGACAGGGGAATATGGCTACACCTTC
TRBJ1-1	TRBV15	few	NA	CATSAGVNTEAFF	TGTGCCACCTCTGCAGGGGTGAACACTGAAGCTTTCTTT
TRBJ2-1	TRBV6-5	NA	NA	CASRESGPRSSYNEQFF	TGTGCCAGCAGAGAATCCGGGCCAAGGAGCTCCTACAATGAGCAGTTCTTC
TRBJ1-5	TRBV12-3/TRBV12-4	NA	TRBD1	CASSVSGTGNQPQHF	TGTGCCAGCAGTGTCAGCGGGACAGGAAATCAGCCCCAGCATTTT
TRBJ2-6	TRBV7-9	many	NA	CASSSTGSGANVLTF	TGTGCCAGCAGCTCTACAGGGTCTGGGGCCAACGTCCTGACTTTC
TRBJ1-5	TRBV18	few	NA	CASSPGRGGNQPQHF	TGTGCCAGCTCACCAGGCAGGGGCGGCAATCAGCCCCAGCATTTT
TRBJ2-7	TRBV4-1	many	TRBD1	CASSQPGQGGEQYF	TGCGCCAGCAGTCAACCGGGACAGGGCGGCGAGCAGTACTTC
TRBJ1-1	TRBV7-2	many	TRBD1	CASSFSQGATEAFF	TGTGCCAGCAGCTTTAGTCAGGGGGCCACTGAAGCTTTCTTT
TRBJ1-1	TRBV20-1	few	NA	CSQRQLGFRAFF	TGCAGTCAAAGACAGTTAGGGTTTCGGGCTTTCTTT
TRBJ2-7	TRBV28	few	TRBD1	CASKGTGGIEQYF	TGTGCCAGCAAGGGGACAGGGGGCATCGAGCAGTACTTC
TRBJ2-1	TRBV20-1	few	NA	CSARDRLLGNNEQFF	TGCAGTGCTAGAGATCGACTTTTAGGCAACAATGAGCAGTTCTTC
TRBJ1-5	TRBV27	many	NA	CASSLEASNQPQHF	TGTGCCAGCAGTTTAGAGGCCAGCAATCAGCCCCAGCATTTT
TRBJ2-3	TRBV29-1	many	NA	CSVEAPGTGGTDTQYF	TGCAGCGTTGAAGCGCCGGGGACTGGAGGGACGGATACGCAGTATTTT
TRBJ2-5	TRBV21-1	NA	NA	CASSKRPCGQGSETQYF	TGTGCCAGCAGCAAGCGACCGTGTGGACAGGGGAGCGAGACCCAGTACTTC
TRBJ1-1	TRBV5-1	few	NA	CASTPDRLSPEAFF	TGCGCCAGCACCCCGGACAGATTATCCCCTGAAGCTTTCTTT
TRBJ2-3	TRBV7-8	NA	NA	CASSKRRVQRTDTQYF	TGTGCCAGCAGCAAACGACGAGTCCAACGCACAGATACGCAGTATTTT
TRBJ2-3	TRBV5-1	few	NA	CATKRDSGGTDTQYF	TGCGCCACCAAGCGGGACAGCGGGGGCACAGATACGCAGTATTTT
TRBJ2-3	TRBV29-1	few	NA	CSARGRGQSTDTQYF	TGCAGCGCCCGAGGCCGGGGGCAGAGCACAGATACGCAGTATTTT
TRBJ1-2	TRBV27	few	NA	CASSFLSRTEPYGYTF	TGTGCCAGCAGTTTCCTCTCACGGACTGAGCCGTATGGCTACACCTTC
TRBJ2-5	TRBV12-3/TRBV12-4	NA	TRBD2	CASRSSGGPQETQYF	TGTGCCAGCAGGAGTAGCGGGGGGCCCCAAGAGACCCAGTACTTC
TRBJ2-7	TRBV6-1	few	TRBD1	CASSVRTGWYEQYF	TGTGCCAGCAGTGTACGGACAGGGTGGTACGAGCAGTACTTC
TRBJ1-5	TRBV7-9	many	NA	CASSLGGRGNQPQHF	TGTGCCAGCAGCTTAGGAGGGAGGGGCAATCAGCCCCAGCATTTT
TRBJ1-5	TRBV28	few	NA	CASSFVTTDFNQPQHF	TGTGCCAGCAGTTTCGTAACGACGGATTTCAATCAGCCCCAGCATTTT
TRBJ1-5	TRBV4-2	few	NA	CASSPRHNQPQHF	TGTGCCAGCAGCCCTCGACATAATCAGCCCCAGCATTTT
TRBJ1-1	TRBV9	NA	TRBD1	CASSVGQGIFEAFF	TGTGCCAGCAGCGTGGGACAGGGGATTTTCGAAGCTTTCTTT
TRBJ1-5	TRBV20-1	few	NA	CSAPPVQGRRVGNQPQHF	TGCAGTGCTCCGCCGGTTCAAGGACGGAGGGTCGGCAATCAGCCCCAGCATTTT
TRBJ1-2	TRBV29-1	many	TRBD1	CSVGTGGGYGYTF	TGCAGCGTCGGGACAGGGGGAGGCTATGGCTACACCTTC